This T cell receptor (beta chain) was recorded in a study of T cell repertoires in cytomegalovirus infection. Study information: Both CMV infection and a matching HLA type were indicated by public TCR beta signatures.

Trimming took off 5 bases at V and 1 base at J, with 8 bases between the two ends. The CDR3 has 14 residues. From germline, CDR1 is KGHDR and CDR2 SFDVKD. TCRdb itself ran the reads through MiXCR, one entry per CDR3 protein. The profile shows 830,000 or so distinct CDR3 sequences, 32% of them singletons. This clonotype came up a few times. Its antigen is currently unknown. The sequencing here drew on cultured CD8+ T cells from PBMCs, taken from culture after CMV antigen stimulation. The TCR sequence derives from a human donor in good health (CMV status not recorded). Some clones in this sample may be carry-over from other donors' samples. The genes are TRBV24-1 and TRBJ2-1; D perhaps matches TRBD1 (5 bases). The CDR3 is CATSARGSYNEQFF. CDR3 sequence (DNA): TGTGCCACCAGTGCAAGGGGTTCCTACAATGAGCAGTTCTTC.